These 7 T cell receptor beta chains were sequenced from one sample in a study of response to subunit inactivated influenza vaccine. TCRdb re-called the RT-PCR reads through MiXCR, storing one row per CDR3 protein. Among 450,000 to 600,000 distinct CDR3 sequences listed, 16% were seen once. Sequenced material: CD4+ T cells sorted from PBMCs, taken around 25 months after vaccination. The receptors shown here come from a man between 50 and 75 years old who received an inactivated influenza vaccine.

The chain employs TRBV20-1 and TRBJ2-2; no clear D. CDR1 and CDR2 (germline): DFQATT, SNEGSKA (reference sequence). CDR3 size: 16 residues. Between the trimmed V and J ends, which lost 6 bases and 2 bases, there was a span of 19 bases. Here the CDR3 reads CSATPSAAGNTGELFF. The CDR3 nucleotides are TGCAGTGCAACCCCCTCGGCGGCTGGAAACACCGGGGAGCTGTTTTTT.

In its sample, this clonotype was seen a few times. The J gene is TRBJ2-2, the V gene TRBV29-1, with 10 bases fitting TRBD2. Germline V gene sequence: CDR1 SQVTM, CDR2 ANQGSEA. J lost 2 bases, V lost 6 bases, and 3 bases had no gene match. The CDR3 sequence is 14 residues long. The CDR3 loop is CSVGLAANTGELFF. The CDR3 region has the DNA TGCAGCGTCGGACTAGCGGCAAACACCGGGGAGCTGTTTTTT.

With regard to this clonotype: A junction end diverges from the germline sequence, so it may reflect a read error. This chain links TRBV20-1 with TRBJ1-1; D is undetermined. Germline V gives CDR1 DFQATT, CDR2 SNEGSKA (reference sequence). CDR3 length: 13 amino acids. The CDR3 reads CSARAGINIEAFF. As DNA, the CDR3 is TGCAGTGCTAGGGCCGGGATAAACATTGAAGCTTTCTTT.

This clonotype has ten or more counts. The rearrangement links TRBV12-3 or TRBV12-4 to TRBJ2-1, with 11 bases identical to TRBD2. J lost 8 bases, V lost 6 bases, and 9 bases had no gene match. CDR3 length: 15 residues. CDR3 in amino acids: CASSLTSGSVDEQFF. The CDR3 DNA sequence: TGTGCCAGCAGCCTTACTAGCGGGAGTGTAGATGAGCAGTTCTTC.

This clonotype appeared a few times. The CDR3 DNA reads as TGTGCCAGCTCACCACTCAGGGGAGGAGAAAAACTGTTTTTT. The encoded protein is CASSPLRGGEKLFF. The J gene is TRBJ1-4, the V gene TRBV18; perhaps TRBD1 as D (6 bases). Trimming removed 1 base from V and 8 bases from J, with 11 bases in between. CDR3 length: 14 residues. Germline-derived CDR1 and CDR2 are KGHSH and LQKENI.

The chain recombines TRBV7-3 with TRBJ1-6; tentatively, D is TRBD1 (6 bases). The V end was cut by 2 bases, the J end by 8 bases, with 10 bases between. The CDR3 contains 14 residues. Germline V gives CDR1 SGHTA, CDR2 FQGTGA. CDR3 sequence: CASSLLGGDSPLHF. CDR3 DNA sequence: TGTGCCAGCAGCTTATTAGGGGGTGATTCACCCCTCCACTTT.

This clonotype has a handful of counts. The chain employs TRBV18 and TRBJ2-7; 8 bases are a match to TRBD2. V dropped 0 bases and J dropped 5; count of bases not matched to a gene: 9. CDR1 is KGHSH, CDR2 LQKENI, per germline. CDR3 size: 16 residues. CDR3 residues: CASSPPSSGGPDEQYF. CDR3 sequence (DNA): TGTGCCAGCTCACCACCCTCTTCGGGAGGGCCGGACGAGCAGTACTTC.